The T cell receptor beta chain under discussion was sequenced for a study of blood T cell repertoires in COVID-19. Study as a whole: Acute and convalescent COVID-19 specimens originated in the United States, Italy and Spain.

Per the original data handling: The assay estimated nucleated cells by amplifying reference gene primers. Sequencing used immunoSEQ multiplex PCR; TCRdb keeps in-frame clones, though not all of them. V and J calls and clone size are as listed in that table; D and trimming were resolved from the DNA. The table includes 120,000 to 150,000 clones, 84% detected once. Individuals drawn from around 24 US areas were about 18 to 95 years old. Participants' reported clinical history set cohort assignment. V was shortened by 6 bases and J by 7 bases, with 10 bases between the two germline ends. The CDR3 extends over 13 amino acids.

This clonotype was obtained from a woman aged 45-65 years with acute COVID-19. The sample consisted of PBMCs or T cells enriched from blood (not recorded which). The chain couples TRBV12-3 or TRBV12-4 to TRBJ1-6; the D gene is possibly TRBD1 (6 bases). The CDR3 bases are TGTGCCAGCAGAGAGGGGGGGAATTCACCCCTCCACTTT. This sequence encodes CASREGGNSPLHF.